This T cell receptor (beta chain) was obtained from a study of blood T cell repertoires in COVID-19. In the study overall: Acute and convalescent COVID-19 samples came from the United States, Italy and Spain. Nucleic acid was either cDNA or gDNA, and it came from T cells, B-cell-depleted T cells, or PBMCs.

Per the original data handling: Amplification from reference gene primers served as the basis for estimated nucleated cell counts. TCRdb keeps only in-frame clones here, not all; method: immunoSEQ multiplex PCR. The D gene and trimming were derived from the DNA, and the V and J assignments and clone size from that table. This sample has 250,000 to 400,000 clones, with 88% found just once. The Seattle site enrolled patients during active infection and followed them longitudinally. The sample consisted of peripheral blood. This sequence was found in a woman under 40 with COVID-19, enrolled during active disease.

CDR3 coding DNA: TGTGCCAGCAGCGCGACAGTGAACACTGAAGCTTTCTTT. It translates to CASSATVNTEAFF. V and J are TRBV9 and TRBJ1-1; tentative D call: TRBD1 (5 bases). The germline gives CDR1 SGDLS, CDR2 YYNGEE. Trimming took off 3 bases at V and 0 bases at J, with 6 bases between the two ends. CDR3 length equals 13 residues. The full variable domain, completed using reference TRBV9 and TRBJ1-1, is DSGVTQTPKHLITATGQRVTLRCSPRSGDLSVYWYQQSLDQGLQFLIQYYNGEERAKGNILERFSAQQFPDLHSELNLSSLELGDSALYFCASSATVNTEAFFGQGTRLTVV.